These 24 T cell receptor beta chains originate from one sample sequenced in a study of T-cell memory formation after mild COVID-19. TCRdb called the 5' RACE reads again in MiXCR, with one record for every CDR3 protein. The profile shows about 200,000 distinct CDR3 sequences, over 9.5% of them singletons. The sample comprised PBMCs or a T cell subset sorted from them (not recorded which). These receptors originate from a man younger than 30 who had mild COVID-19 (a few samples of this study predate the infection). Cell type and time point are not known.

V gene TRBV2 combines with J gene TRBJ2-5; weak D call: TRBD1 (5 bases). The V and J ends lost 9 bases and 1 base respectively, with 15 bases between them. The CDR3 covers 14 residues. Germline V gene lookup returns CDR1 SNHLY and CDR2 FYNNEI. The DNA of the CDR3 is TGTGCCAGTGACGTAAGGGGCAGCCAAGAGACCCAGTACTTC. This codes for CASDVRGSQETQYF.

V and J are TRBV20-1 and TRBJ2-5; tentatively, D is TRBD1 (6 bases). With 7 bases removed from V and 4 bases from J, the gap between germline ends came to 16 bases. The CDR3 contains 13 residues. In germline, CDR1 is DFQATT, CDR2 SNEGSKA (reference sequence). The CDR3 loop is CSGAQGPRETQYF. CDR3 DNA: TGCAGTGGGGCACAGGGACCCCGAGAGACCCAGTACTTC.

This clonotype was counted ten times or more. Here the CDR3 DNA reads TGCAGTGCCGCATCCGGTTCAGATACGCAGTATTTT. Its translation is CSAASGSDTQYF. V and J are TRBV20-1 and TRBJ2-3; no definite D call. Deletions cut 6 bases from V and 4 bases from J, with 11 bases between. Germline V gene sequence: CDR1 DFQATT, CDR2 SNEGSKA (reference sequence). This CDR3 comprises 12 residues.

This clonotype has more than one count but fewer than ten. The chain recombines TRBV12-3 or TRBV12-4 with TRBJ2-2; D is perhaps TRBD2 (5 bases). This CDR3 has 16 amino acids. Between the trimmed V and J ends, which lost 2 bases and 4 bases, there was a span of 14 bases. CDR3 region: CASSLSRGFSTGELFF. DNA for the CDR3: TGTGCCAGCAGTTTAAGTCGAGGGTTTAGCACCGGGGAGCTGTTTTTT.

This chain uses TRBV6-5 with TRBJ2-2, with D tentatively TRBD1 or TRBD2 (6 bases each). Trimming cost V 7 bases and J 7 bases, with 19 bases left between them. The CDR3 loop spans 15 amino acids. Germline assignment: CDR1 MNHEY and CDR2 SVGAGI. The CDR3 DNA follows: TGTGCCAGCACCTCCGAGGGGGGACGAGGCGGGGAGCTGTTTTTT. Protein: CASTSEGGRGGELFF.

This clonotype came up many times. This sequence joins TRBV4-2 and TRBJ1-2; 7 bases fit TRBD1. Germline V CDR1 and CDR2: LGHNA, YNFKEQ. This CDR3 contains 15 residues. The V and J ends lost 3 bases and 2 bases, in that order; junction bases with no gene match: 6. As DNA, the CDR3 is TGTGCCAGCAGCCATAGGGACAGCTTAAACTATGGCTACACCTTC. Its translation: CASSHRDSLNYGYTF.

This clonotype was seen a handful of times. The genes are TRBV20-1 and TRBJ1-2; no reliable D call. The V gene lost 3 bases and the J gene lost 3 bases, with 11 bases spanning the gap. CDR1 and CDR2 from the germline V gene are DFQATT and SNEGSKA (reference sequence). The CDR3 runs 13 residues. CDR3 bases: TGCAGTGCTAGGGCTCAAGGCGACTATGGCTACACCTTC. This codes for CSARAQGDYGYTF.

V and J are TRBV20-1 and TRBJ2-2, with D hard to call. V was shortened by 5 bases and J by 0 bases, with 4 bases between the two germline ends. CDR1 DFQATT and CDR2 SNEGSKA come from the germline V gene (reference sequence). CDR3 length equals 12 residues. CDR3 protein: CSALTNTGELFF. CDR3 nucleotide sequence: TGCAGTGCTCTGACGAACACCGGGGAGCTGTTTTTT.

The V gene is TRBV4-1, the J gene TRBJ2-7, with 8 bases lining up with TRBD2. V shed 1 base and J 5 bases; nucleotides not matched to a gene: 7. There are 15 residues in the CDR3. Germline-derived CDR1 and CDR2 are MGHRA and YSYEKL. The CDR3 coding sequence is TGCGCCAGCAGCCAAGTTAAACAGGGACTAGACGAGCAGTACTTC. This translates into CASSQVKQGLDEQYF.

This chain joins TRBV20-1 and TRBJ2-5; 13 nucleotides match TRBD2. V gave up 6 bases and J gave up 13 bases; unmatched junction bases: 14. The CDR3 has 14 residues. CDR1 DFQATT and CDR2 SNEGSKA come from the germline V gene (reference sequence). CDR3 in DNA: TGCAGTGCAGCAGCCACTAGCGGGGGGGCCTTTTCGTACTTC. The encoded protein is CSAAATSGGAFSYF.

This clonotype was seen a few times. V usage is TRBV4-3 and J usage is TRBJ1-1, with D perhaps TRBD1 (6 bases). The CDR3 is made up of 13 amino acids. CDR1 is LGHNA and CDR2 is YSLEER in the germline V gene. Trimming took off 0 bases at V and 10 bases at J, with 12 bases between the two ends. DNA for the CDR3: TGCGCCAGCAGCCAAGATCGCAGGGGTTCAGCTTTCTTT. Translating it yields CASSQDRRGSAFF.

This clonotype was seen at least ten times. The chain recombines TRBV7-2 with TRBJ2-7; 16 positions agree with TRBD2. Trimming removed 5 bases from V and 3 bases from J; junction bases left unmatched: 7. Germline V gene lookup returns CDR1 SGHTA and CDR2 FQGNSA. The length of the CDR3 is 17 residues. Written as DNA, the CDR3 is TGTGCCAGCAGCCGGGGACTAGCGGGGGGGCCACTCTACGAGCAGTACGTC. This sequence encodes CASSRGLAGGPLYEQYV.

This clonotype was observed a single time. This chain uses TRBV7-8 with TRBJ1-1; D possibly corresponds to TRBD1 (6 bases). The germline V gene has CDR1 SGHVS and CDR2 FQNEAQ. V lost 4 bases to trimming and J lost 1 base, with 16 bases between them. This CDR3 is 16 amino acids long. The CDR3 bases are TGTGCCAGCAGCTCTCGCTTTGGGACATCGAACACTGAAGCTTTCTTT. As protein: CASSSRFGTSNTEAFF.

The sample holds a few counts of this clonotype. The genes are TRBV20-1 and TRBJ2-5, with 8 bases identical to TRBD2. V lost 0 bases, J lost 0 bases, and 3 bases stayed unmatched. Germline V gives CDR1 DFQATT, CDR2 SNEGSKA (reference sequence). The CDR3 loop spans 15 amino acids. CDR3 region: CSARDGRGDQETQYF. The DNA of the CDR3 is TGCAGTGCTAGAGATGGGCGGGGGGACCAAGAGACCCAGTACTTC.

V gene TRBV7-2 combines with J gene TRBJ2-3, with D possibly matching TRBD2 (6 bases). The ends were cut back, 3 bases at V and 0 bases at J, with 10 bases in the middle. Germline lookup yields CDR1 SGHTA and CDR2 FQGNSA. The CDR3 has 15 residues. In DNA form, the CDR3 reads TGTGCCAGCAGCTTTTACGGGACTAGCACAGATACGCAGTATTTT. Its translation is CASSFYGTSTDTQYF.

This clonotype showed up many times. This chain joins TRBV7-2 and TRBJ2-3; D possibly corresponds to TRBD2 (7 bases). The germline CDR1 and CDR2 sequences are SGHTA and FQGNSA. Between the trimmed V and J ends, which lost 3 bases and 0 bases, there was a span of 10 bases. The CDR3 runs to 15 residues. Written as DNA, the CDR3 is TGTGCCAGCAGCTTGCGGGGGCCTAGCACAGATACGCAGTATTTT. This translates into CASSLRGPSTDTQYF.

This clonotype has more than one count but fewer than ten. The V call is TRBV24-1, the J call TRBJ2-2, with D perhaps TRBD1 (6 bases). The germline gives CDR1 KGHDR, CDR2 SFDVKD. This CDR3 has 12 amino acids. Between the trimmed V and J ends, which lost 11 bases and 6 bases, there was a span of 12 bases. The chain's CDR3 is CASAQGPGELFF. The CDR3 region has the DNA TGTGCCAGCGCACAGGGCCCCGGGGAGCTGTTTTTT.

This clonotype was found many times. CDR3 sequence (DNA): TGTGCCAGCAGCCAAGACCCGGCCGCCTCCTACGAGCAGTACTTC. Its translation is CASSQDPAASYEQYF. The chain couples TRBV4-2 to TRBJ2-7, with no clear D. This CDR3 spans 15 amino acids. Trimming took off 0 bases at V and 0 bases at J, with 9 bases between the two ends. CDR1 LGHNA and CDR2 YNFKEQ come from the germline V gene.

J is TRBJ2-1 and V is TRBV24-1; D perhaps matches TRBD1 (6 bases). Germline values: CDR1 KGHDR, CDR2 SFDVKD. Trimming stripped 4 bases from V and 1 base from J, with 16 bases between. This CDR3 is built from 17 residues. As DNA, the CDR3 is TGTGCCACCAGTGACTACACAGGGCAGGGGTCCTACAATGAGCAGTTCTTC. It translates to CATSDYTGQGSYNEQFF.

This clonotype showed up just a few times. V and J are TRBV4-3 and TRBJ1-1, with D hard to call. This CDR3 comprises 19 residues. The V gene's germline CDR1 is LGHNA and CDR2 YSLEER. Trimming cost V 0 bases and J 1 base, with 21 bases left between them. In DNA form, the CDR3 reads TGCGCCAGCAGCCAAGAATTCAACTGGGTCGAGAAGAGGAACACTGAAGCTTTCTTT. It codes for CASSQEFNWVEKRNTEAFF.

This clonotype was counted many times. The chain combines TRBV7-2 with TRBJ2-5, with D tentatively TRBD2 (6 bases). The germline gives CDR1 SGHTA, CDR2 FQGNSA. V gave up 4 bases and J gave up 7 bases, with 19 bases separating them. The CDR3 sequence is 15 residues long. The CDR3 protein is CASSSSGTYRGTQYF. The CDR3 coding sequence is TGTGCCAGCAGCTCCTCCGGGACTTACCGGGGGACCCAGTACTTC.

This clonotype was observed a handful of times. The chain carries TRBV5-1 and TRBJ2-2; possibly TRBD1 for D (6 bases). The V end lost 0 bases, the J end lost 8 bases, and 11 bases lay between the germline ends. This CDR3 has 14 residues. Germline V gene data show CDR1 as SGHRS and CDR2 as YFSETQ. Written as DNA, the CDR3 is TGCGCCAGCAGCTTGGCTACAGGGCCGGGGGAGCTGTTTTTT. Its protein is CASSLATGPGELFF. Drawing the rest from reference TRBV5-1 and TRBJ2-2, the complete variable domain is KAGVTQTPRYLIKTRGQQVTLSCSPISGHRSVSWYQQTPGQGLQFLFEYFSETQRNKGNFPGRFSGRQFSNSRSEMNVSTLELGDSALYLCASSLATGPGELFFGEGSRLTVL.

V and J are TRBV30 and TRBJ2-7; TRBD1 matches 7 bases. The CDR3 runs 13 residues. Germline assignment: CDR1 GTSNPN and CDR2 SVGIG (reference sequence). Unmatched junction bases numbered 8, after V lost 4 bases and J lost 5 bases. Here the CDR3 reads CAWTQTGAHEQYF. The CDR3 DNA reads TGTGCCTGGACCCAAACAGGGGCCCACGAGCAGTACTTC.

V usage is TRBV25-1 and J usage is TRBJ1-1; D not certain. The V gene's germline CDR1 is MGHDK and CDR2 SYGVNS. The germline V and J ends were trimmed by 5 bases and 4 bases, with 14 bases remaining between them. This CDR3 is built from 14 residues. CDR3 amino acids: CASSTHGTGTEAFF. DNA for the CDR3: TGTGCCAGCAGTACCCATGGAACGGGCACTGAAGCTTTCTTT.